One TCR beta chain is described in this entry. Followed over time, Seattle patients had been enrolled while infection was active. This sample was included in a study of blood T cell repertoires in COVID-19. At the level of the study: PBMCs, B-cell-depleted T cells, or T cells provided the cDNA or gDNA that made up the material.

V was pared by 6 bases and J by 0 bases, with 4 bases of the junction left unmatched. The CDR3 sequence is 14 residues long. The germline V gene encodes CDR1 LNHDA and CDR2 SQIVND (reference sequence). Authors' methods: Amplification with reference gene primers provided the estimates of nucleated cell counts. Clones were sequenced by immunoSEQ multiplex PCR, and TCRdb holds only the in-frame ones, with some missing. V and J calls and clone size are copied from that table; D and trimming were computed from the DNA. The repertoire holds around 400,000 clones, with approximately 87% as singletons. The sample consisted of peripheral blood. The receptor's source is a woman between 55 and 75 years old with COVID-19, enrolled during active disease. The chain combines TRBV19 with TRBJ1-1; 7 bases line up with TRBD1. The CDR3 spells CASRPGQVNTEAFF. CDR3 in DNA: TGTGCCAGTAGGCCAGGACAGGTGAACACTGAAGCTTTCTTT.